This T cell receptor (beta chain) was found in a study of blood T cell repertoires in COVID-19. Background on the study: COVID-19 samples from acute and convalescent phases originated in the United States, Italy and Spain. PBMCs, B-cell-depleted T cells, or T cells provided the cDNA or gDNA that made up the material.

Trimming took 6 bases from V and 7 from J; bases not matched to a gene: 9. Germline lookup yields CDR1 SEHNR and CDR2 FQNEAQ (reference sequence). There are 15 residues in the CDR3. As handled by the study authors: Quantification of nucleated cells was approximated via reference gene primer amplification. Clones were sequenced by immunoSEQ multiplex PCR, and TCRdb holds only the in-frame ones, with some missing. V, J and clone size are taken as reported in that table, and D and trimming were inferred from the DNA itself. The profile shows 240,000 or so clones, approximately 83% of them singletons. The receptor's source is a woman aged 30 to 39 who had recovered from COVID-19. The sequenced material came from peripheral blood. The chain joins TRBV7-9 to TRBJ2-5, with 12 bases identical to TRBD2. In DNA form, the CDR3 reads TGTGCCAGCAGACATACTAGCGGGGGGCCTGGGACCCAGTACTTC. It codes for CASRHTSGGPGTQYF.